The 3 T cell receptor beta chains below come from one sample, sequenced in a study of T cell changes during pregnancy in multiple sclerosis (dated by TCRdb to 2018 to 2020). Library construction relied on the immunoSEQ multiplex PCR assay. In TCRdb, the immuneACCESS table is reduced to in-frame sequences with V and J assigned. These tables do not hold every clone; where another copy was compared, an unresolved V gene accounts for under half, and the others remain unexplained. For this sample the table gives some 57,000 clones, of which 80% to 90% were detected only once. Jointly, the top ten make up 0.85% to 0.95% of the sample. This specimen was peripheral blood, taken in the first trimester of pregnancy. Receptors were obtained from a female donor in good health, enrolled as a control in a pregnancy study.

This chain connects TRBV6-1 to TRBJ1-5; D is perhaps TRBD1 (5 bases). The germline V gene has CDR1 MNHNS and CDR2 SASEGT. Trimming removed 9 bases from V and 4 bases from J, with 13 bases in between. The CDR3 is 13 residues long. For the CDR3, the DNA is TGTGCCAGTACACAGGTTTGGAATCAGCCCCAGCATTTT. It translates to CASTQVWNQPQHF.

Only one count was recorded for this clone. The V gene is TRBV5-1, the J gene TRBJ2-7, with D unclear. The CDR3 runs 13 residues. Trimming left V 4 bases short and J 4 bases short, with 12 bases between. CDR1 is SGHRS, CDR2 YFSETQ, per germline. DNA for the CDR3: TGCGCCAGCAGCACGCCCCAACGGTACGAGCAGTACTTC. This translates into CASSTPQRYEQYF.

The chain is built from TRBV30 and TRBJ1-1, with D uncertain. The CDR3 is made up of 14 amino acids. V dropped 0 bases and J dropped 1 base, with 9 bases sitting between them. The germline gives CDR1 GTSNPN, CDR2 SVGIG (reference sequence). CDR3 protein: CAWSVPRRNTEAFF. DNA for the CDR3: TGTGCCTGGAGTGTACCACGGAGGAACACTGAAGCTTTCTTT. Based on the CDR3 plus reference TRBV30 and TRBJ1-1, the full variable domain is SQTIHQWPATLVQPVGSPLSLECTVEGTSNPNLYWYRQAAGRGLQLLFYSVGIGQISSEVPQNLSASRPQDRQFILSSKKLLLSDSGFYLCAWSVPRRNTEAFFGQGTRLTVV.